These T cell receptor beta chains were read from a single sample in a study of T cell responses to AZD1222 COVID-19 vaccine. Measured with immunoSEQ multiplex PCR; TCRdb has only the in-frame clones, and not every one. The repertoire has 100,000 or so clones, 88% of them found once; the top ten carry around 8.4%. Sequenced here: peripheral blood, sampled on day 0 of AZD1222 vaccination. Receptor source: an adult in good health. Each CDR3 is given with its conserved first and last residue. The D gene is left open where the match is weak. Rows may omit the clone size; those that give it use once, few, many or a size class.

clone size: NA
J gene: TRBJ2-3
D gene: TRBD2
V gene: TRBV19
CDR3 protein: CASRRELSTDTQYF
CDR3 DNA: TGTGCCAGTAGGCGGGAGCTTAGCACAGATACGCAGTATTTT

clone size: NA
J gene: TRBJ1-1
D gene: NA
V gene: TRBV18
CDR3 protein: CASSPPGRTTEAFF
CDR3 DNA: TGTGCCAGCTCACCACCGGGACGGACCACTGAAGCTTTCTTT

clone size: NA
J gene: TRBJ1-5
D gene: TRBD1
V gene: TRBV5-6
CDR3 protein: CASSYYRGQNSNQPQHF
CDR3 DNA: TGTGCCAGCAGCTATTACAGGGGCCAAAATAGCAATCAGCCCCAGCATTTT

clone size: NA
J gene: TRBJ1-5
D gene: NA
V gene: TRBV6-2/TRBV6-3
CDR3 protein: CASSRTGRSGQPQHF
CDR3 DNA: TGTGCCAGCAGTCGAACAGGGAGGAGCGGTCAGCCCCAGCATTTT

clone size: NA
J gene: TRBJ2-2
D gene: NA
V gene: TRBV28
CDR3 protein: CASIRLNTGELFF
CDR3 DNA: TGTGCCAGCATTCGGCTCAACACCGGGGAGCTGTTTTTT

clone size: NA
J gene: TRBJ2-7
D gene: NA
V gene: TRBV15
CDR3 protein: CATSRGKSYEQYF
CDR3 DNA: TGTGCCACCAGCCGCGGGAAGTCCTACGAGCAGTACTTC

clone size: NA
J gene: TRBJ1-5
D gene: NA
V gene: TRBV5-1
CDR3 protein: CASSSYGGNQPQHF
CDR3 DNA: TGCGCCAGCAGCTCGTACGGGGGCAATCAGCCCCAGCATTTT

clone size: NA
J gene: TRBJ1-1
D gene: NA
V gene: TRBV9
CDR3 protein: CASSVASGGNTEAFF
CDR3 DNA: TGTGCCAGCAGCGTAGCTTCGGGGGGGAACACTGAAGCTTTCTTT

clone size: NA
J gene: TRBJ2-2
D gene: TRBD2
V gene: TRBV5-1
CDR3 protein: CASSTSLAGAGELFF
CDR3 DNA: TGCGCCAGCAGCACGTCCCTAGCGGGAGCCGGGGAGCTGTTTTTT

clone size: few
J gene: TRBJ2-5
D gene: NA
V gene: TRBV5-1
CDR3 protein: CASKVQPQETQYF
CDR3 DNA: TGCGCCAGCAAGGTGCAGCCTCAAGAGACCCAGTACTTC

clone size: NA
J gene: TRBJ2-1
D gene: NA
V gene: TRBV5-1
CDR3 protein: CASTQQNNEQFF
CDR3 DNA: TGCGCCAGCACGCAGCAAAACAATGAGCAGTTCTTC

clone size: NA
J gene: TRBJ2-5
D gene: NA
V gene: TRBV6-2/TRBV6-3
CDR3 protein: CASSYSGLGLQETQYF
CDR3 DNA: TGTGCCAGCAGTTACTCGGGACTCGGCTTACAAGAGACCCAGTACTTC

clone size: few
J gene: TRBJ1-5
D gene: TRBD1
V gene: TRBV6-1
CDR3 protein: CASSEGTGGSQPQHF
CDR3 DNA: TGTGCCAGCAGTGAAGGGACAGGGGGCAGTCAGCCCCAGCATTTT

clone size: NA
J gene: TRBJ2-2
D gene: NA
V gene: TRBV28
CDR3 protein: CASSPGTLNTGELFF
CDR3 DNA: TGTGCCAGCAGTCCCGGGACACTAAACACCGGGGAGCTGTTTTTT

clone size: few
J gene: TRBJ2-1
D gene: TRBD2
V gene: TRBV7-9
CDR3 protein: CASSPRTSGSGVAYNEQFF
CDR3 DNA: TGTGCCAGCAGCCCCCGGACTAGCGGGAGCGGGGTCGCCTACAATGAGCAGTTCTTC

clone size: NA
J gene: TRBJ1-2
D gene: NA
V gene: TRBV28
CDR3 protein: CASSLQLYGYTF
CDR3 DNA: TGTGCCAGCAGTTTGCAACTCTATGGCTACACCTTC

clone size: NA
J gene: TRBJ2-3
D gene: NA
V gene: TRBV4-2
CDR3 protein: CASSQGTGLLDTQYF
CDR3 DNA: TGTGCCAGCAGCCAAGGGACGGGCCTTCTAGATACGCAGTATTTT

clone size: NA
J gene: TRBJ2-1
D gene: NA
V gene: TRBV7-9
CDR3 protein: CASSLNLGRGNEQFF
CDR3 DNA: TGTGCCAGCAGCTTAAATCTCGGCAGGGGCAATGAGCAGTTCTTC

clone size: NA
J gene: TRBJ2-5
D gene: TRBD1
V gene: TRBV6-5
CDR3 protein: CASSQTTGGYETQYF
CDR3 DNA: TGTGCCAGCAGTCAAACTACAGGGGGTTATGAGACCCAGTACTTC

clone size: NA
J gene: TRBJ2-7
D gene: NA
V gene: TRBV21-1
CDR3 protein: CASSTTSGRIGQYF
CDR3 DNA: TGTGCCAGCAGCACGACTAGCGGGAGGATCGGGCAGTACTTC

clone size: NA
J gene: TRBJ2-7
D gene: NA
V gene: TRBV6-6
CDR3 protein: CASRGSATYEQYF
CDR3 DNA: TGTGCCAGCAGGGGAAGCGCCACCTACGAGCAGTACTTC

clone size: few
J gene: TRBJ2-7
D gene: NA
V gene: TRBV27
CDR3 protein: CASNGSGYEQYF
CDR3 DNA: TGTGCCAGCAACGGGAGCGGCTACGAGCAGTACTTC

clone size: NA
J gene: TRBJ2-7
D gene: NA
V gene: TRBV3-1/TRBV3-2
CDR3 protein: CASSPHYRVHEQYF
CDR3 DNA: TGTGCCAGCAGCCCGCACTACAGGGTCCACGAGCAGTACTTC

clone size: NA
J gene: TRBJ2-7
D gene: NA
V gene: TRBV9
CDR3 protein: CASSVTLGGDYEQYF
CDR3 DNA: TGTGCCAGCAGCGTAACCCTAGGCGGGGACTACGAGCAGTACTTC

clone size: NA
J gene: TRBJ2-7
D gene: NA
V gene: TRBV3-1/TRBV3-2
CDR3 protein: CASRLSQGYEQYF
CDR3 DNA: TGTGCCAGCAGACTAAGTCAGGGCTACGAGCAGTACTTC

clone size: NA
J gene: TRBJ2-1
D gene: TRBD2
V gene: TRBV7-3
CDR3 protein: CASSLWGTSGNNEQFF
CDR3 DNA: TGTGCCAGCAGCCTTTGGGGGACTAGCGGGAACAATGAGCAGTTCTTC

clone size: NA
J gene: TRBJ2-1
D gene: NA
V gene: TRBV9
CDR3 protein: CASSVEPSNEQFF
CDR3 DNA: TGTGCCAGCAGCGTAGAACCATCCAATGAGCAGTTCTTC

clone size: NA
J gene: TRBJ2-7
D gene: TRBD1
V gene: TRBV10-3
CDR3 protein: CAIRLGQGAGNEQYF
CDR3 DNA: TGTGCCATCAGACTGGGACAGGGGGCTGGAAACGAGCAGTACTTC

clone size: NA
J gene: TRBJ1-1
D gene: NA
V gene: TRBV6-5
CDR3 protein: CASSYSIGSEAFF
CDR3 DNA: TGTGCCAGCAGTTACTCGATAGGGAGTGAAGCTTTCTTT

clone size: NA
J gene: TRBJ2-1
D gene: NA
V gene: TRBV4-2
CDR3 protein: CASSQSLGGRAPYNEQFF
CDR3 DNA: TGTGCCAGCAGCCAAAGTTTAGGGGGGAGGGCCCCCTACAATGAGCAGTTCTTC

clone size: NA
J gene: TRBJ1-2
D gene: NA
V gene: TRBV5-1
CDR3 protein: CASSLEGPGYTF
CDR3 DNA: TGCGCCAGCAGCTTGGAGGGGCCCGGCTACACCTTC

clone size: NA
J gene: TRBJ2-7
D gene: TRBD2
V gene: TRBV6-1
CDR3 protein: CASSATSGGVSYEQYF
CDR3 DNA: TGTGCCAGCAGTGCGACTAGCGGGGGGGTCTCCTACGAGCAGTACTTC

clone size: once
J gene: TRBJ2-1
D gene: NA
V gene: TRBV4-3
CDR3 protein: CASSQGPFNEQFF
CDR3 DNA: TGCGCCAGCAGCCAAGGACCATTCAATGAGCAGTTCTTC

clone size: NA
J gene: TRBJ1-6
D gene: NA
V gene: TRBV28
CDR3 protein: CASSLIGSPLHF
CDR3 DNA: TGTGCCAGCAGTTTGATTGGTTCACCCCTCCACTTT

clone size: NA
J gene: TRBJ2-2
D gene: NA
V gene: TRBV14
CDR3 protein: CASSPRRNRNTGELFF
CDR3 DNA: TGTGCCAGCAGCCCAAGACGGAACCGTAACACCGGGGAGCTGTTTTTT

clone size: NA
J gene: TRBJ2-1
D gene: TRBD1
V gene: TRBV6-4
CDR3 protein: CASSDSETGIYNEQFF
CDR3 DNA: TGTGCCAGCAGTGACTCAGAGACAGGGATCTACAATGAGCAGTTCTTC

clone size: NA
J gene: TRBJ2-1
D gene: NA
V gene: TRBV5-5
CDR3 protein: CASSPGTATDEQFF
CDR3 DNA: TGTGCCAGCAGCCCCGGGACTGCAACAGATGAGCAGTTCTTC

clone size: NA
J gene: TRBJ2-2
D gene: TRBD2
V gene: TRBV30
CDR3 protein: CAWTRTRNTGELFF
CDR3 DNA: TGTGCCTGGACCCGGACTAGGAACACCGGGGAGCTGTTTTTT

clone size: NA
J gene: TRBJ1-1
D gene: TRBD1
V gene: TRBV10-3
CDR3 protein: CAIRNRGSTEAFF
CDR3 DNA: TGTGCCATCAGAAACAGGGGGAGCACTGAAGCTTTCTTT

clone size: NA
J gene: TRBJ2-7
D gene: TRBD1
V gene: TRBV29-1
CDR3 protein: CSAFGDSRNEQYF
CDR3 DNA: TGCAGCGCCTTTGGGGACAGCAGGAACGAGCAGTACTTC

clone size: few
J gene: TRBJ2-2
D gene: NA
V gene: TRBV24-1
CDR3 protein: CATSDLPAGKGGELFF
CDR3 DNA: TGTGCCACCAGTGATTTGCCCGCAGGGAAAGGTGGGGAGCTGTTTTTT

clone size: NA
J gene: TRBJ1-1
D gene: TRBD1
V gene: TRBV6-5
CDR3 protein: CASNRQGAIWTEAFF
CDR3 DNA: TGTGCCAGCAATCGACAGGGGGCAATATGGACTGAAGCTTTCTTT

clone size: once
J gene: TRBJ2-5
D gene: TRBD2
V gene: TRBV28
CDR3 protein: CANPPHWGREETQYF
CDR3 DNA: TGTGCCAACCCCCCCCATTGGGGGAGGGAGGAGACCCAGTACTTC

clone size: NA
J gene: TRBJ1-5
D gene: TRBD1
V gene: TRBV7-6
CDR3 protein: CASSLAPWDRDQPQHF
CDR3 DNA: TGTGCCAGCAGCTTAGCGCCATGGGACAGAGATCAGCCCCAGCATTTT

clone size: NA
J gene: TRBJ1-3
D gene: NA
V gene: TRBV11-1
CDR3 protein: CASSLDRSGNTIYF
CDR3 DNA: TGTGCCAGCAGCTTAGATCGATCTGGAAACACCATATATTTT

clone size: NA
J gene: TRBJ2-3
D gene: NA
V gene: TRBV9
CDR3 protein: CASSPQGTSTDTQYF
CDR3 DNA: TGTGCCAGCAGCCCACAGGGGACTAGCACAGATACGCAGTATTTT

clone size: NA
J gene: TRBJ1-1
D gene: NA
V gene: TRBV30
CDR3 protein: CAWSVRFGGGTEAFF
CDR3 DNA: TGTGCCTGGAGTGTACGGTTCGGGGGAGGCACTGAAGCTTTCTTT

clone size: few
J gene: TRBJ2-1
D gene: NA
V gene: TRBV21-1
CDR3 protein: CASSPYRDRGRDEQFF
CDR3 DNA: TGTGCCAGCAGCCCTTACCGGGACAGGGGTAGGGATGAGCAGTTCTTC

clone size: NA
J gene: TRBJ2-1
D gene: NA
V gene: TRBV11-2
CDR3 protein: CASSLGSSGEQFF
CDR3 DNA: TGTGCCAGCAGCTTAGGGTCCTCGGGTGAGCAGTTCTTC

clone size: NA
J gene: TRBJ1-1
D gene: NA
V gene: TRBV7-8
CDR3 protein: CASSFGSRILMNTEAFF
CDR3 DNA: TGTGCCAGCAGCTTCGGAAGCCGAATACTCATGAACACTGAAGCTTTCTTT

clone size: NA
J gene: TRBJ1-1
D gene: NA
V gene: TRBV19
CDR3 protein: CASSMGAGTAEAFF
CDR3 DNA: TGTGCCAGTAGTATGGGGGCGGGGACCGCTGAAGCTTTCTTT

clone size: NA
J gene: TRBJ2-7
D gene: TRBD2
V gene: TRBV6-2/TRBV6-3
CDR3 protein: CASSSRLAGRYEQYF
CDR3 DNA: TGTGCCAGCAGTTCCCGACTAGCGGGAAGGTACGAGCAGTACTTC

clone size: NA
J gene: TRBJ1-5
D gene: NA
V gene: TRBV12-3/TRBV12-4
CDR3 protein: CASSLGQPQHF
CDR3 DNA: TGTGCCAGCAGTTTGGGGCAGCCCCAGCATTTT

clone size: NA
J gene: TRBJ2-7
D gene: TRBD2
V gene: TRBV4-2
CDR3 protein: CASSQGLAGVGEQYF
CDR3 DNA: TGTGCCAGCAGCCAAGGGTTAGCGGGAGTTGGGGAGCAGTACTTC

clone size: NA
J gene: TRBJ2-7
D gene: NA
V gene: TRBV28
CDR3 protein: CASSAMAPAYEQYF
CDR3 DNA: TGTGCCAGCAGTGCGATGGCCCCGGCATACGAGCAGTACTTC

clone size: NA
J gene: TRBJ2-1
D gene: NA
V gene: TRBV4-1
CDR3 protein: CASSSLINEQFF
CDR3 DNA: TGCGCCAGCAGCTCCCTGATCAATGAGCAGTTCTTC

clone size: NA
J gene: TRBJ2-2
D gene: NA
V gene: TRBV12-3/TRBV12-4
CDR3 protein: CASRGPQTGELFF
CDR3 DNA: TGTGCCAGCAGGGGACCTCAAACCGGGGAGCTGTTTTTT